This T cell receptor (beta chain) appears in the sequencing data of a study of T cells expressing NK-cell markers (dated by TCRdb to the early 2020s). The study in broad terms: Three sorted T-cell subsets (CD3+CD56+NKG2C+, CD3+CD56+NKG2C- and CD3+CD56-NKG2C+) from roughly eight donors had their TCR beta-chain repertoires profiled. The libraries were sequenced on Illumina HiSeq 2000/2500, MiSeq or NextSeq, producing 2 x 150 bp reads. The eight sequenced donors were randomly selected healthy volunteers, three men and five women. Among the eight sequenced donors, seven were HCMV-seropositive and one was HCMV-seronegative. Beyond this particular receptor, the publication reports: Those dominant clonotypes were again the most abundant among CD3+CD56-NKG2C+ cells in a few donors, at about 25-60.1%. It remained unclear whether the expanded NKG2C-expressing T cell clones were specific for HCMV antigens. In over five donors, the dominant CD3+CD56+NKG2C+ clonotypes were among the top 10 CD8+ clonotypes and accounted for about 1.0-7.5% of CD8+ T cells.

Sequencing was carried out with an Illumina HiSeq 2000. TCR beta cDNA libraries were prepared using 5'RACE template switching, which introduced a universal primer site and unique molecular identifiers. cDNA synthesis was primed from the TCR beta constant segment, followed by two successive PCR amplification steps. In the source study's methods: MIGEC was used to demultiplex reads and group reads by UMI, and MiTCR was used to assemble and quantify clonotypes. To remove erroneous sequences, TCR cDNA sequences were retained only when supported by two or more reads. The tcR package was used for downstream repertoire analysis, and clonotypes were matched across fractions by CDR3 nucleotide sequence plus V segment. VDJmatch was used to annotate antigen specificity against VDJdb, with one amino acid substitution in CDR3 permitted. With the reads reprocessed by TCRdb, a single entry stands for each CDR3 protein sequence and no DNA is reported. V and J calls and clone size were set by TCRdb, not the authors. The table of this sample itemizes some 190,000 distinct CDR3 sequences. The ten largest clones add up to 20% to 25% of the sample.

The germline V gene (reference sequence) gives CDR1 as SEHNR and CDR2 as FQNEAQ. The CDR3 runs 14 amino acids, cysteine and phenylalanine included. No coding sequence is recorded. To determine HCMV serostatus, a commercial ELISA kit was used to detect HCMV-specific IgG in serum. Peripheral blood mononuclear cells were isolated from blood by Ficoll density gradient centrifugation. In regard to this clonotype: Its antigen is unknown.

The chain links TRBV7-9 with TRBJ1-4; TCRdb indicates TRBD1, and absent DNA this call remains unverified. The sample consisted of blood T cells: a sorted CD56 or NKG2C T cell subset, CD4+ or CD8+ T cells, or bulk PBMC T cells (not recorded which). The sequence was obtained from a man aged 18-75 years in good health. CDR3 region: CASSPTGGNEKLFF.